This T cell receptor beta chain was observed in a study of blood T cell repertoires in COVID-19. Study as a whole: Sample material is recorded as cDNA or gDNA derived from T cells, B-cell-depleted T cells, or PBMCs.

TCRdb's copy holds only in-frame clones and misses some; the assay was immunoSEQ multiplex PCR. The data contain approximately 120,000 clones, around four fifths of them seen just once; the ten biggest clones take up around a sixth. The clonotype was recovered from a woman aged 55-70 years with acute or convalescent COVID-19. Sequenced input: peripheral blood.

CDR3 residues: CASSFLISRGANVLTF. CDR3 in DNA: TGTGCCAGCAGCTTTCTGATCTCCCGGGGGGCCAACGTCCTGACTTTC. The chain couples TRBV7-8 to TRBJ2-6; D ambiguous. The length of the CDR3 is 16 residues. The germline gives CDR1 SGHVS, CDR2 FQNEAQ. The germline V and J ends were trimmed by 3 bases and 4 bases, with 13 bases remaining between them.